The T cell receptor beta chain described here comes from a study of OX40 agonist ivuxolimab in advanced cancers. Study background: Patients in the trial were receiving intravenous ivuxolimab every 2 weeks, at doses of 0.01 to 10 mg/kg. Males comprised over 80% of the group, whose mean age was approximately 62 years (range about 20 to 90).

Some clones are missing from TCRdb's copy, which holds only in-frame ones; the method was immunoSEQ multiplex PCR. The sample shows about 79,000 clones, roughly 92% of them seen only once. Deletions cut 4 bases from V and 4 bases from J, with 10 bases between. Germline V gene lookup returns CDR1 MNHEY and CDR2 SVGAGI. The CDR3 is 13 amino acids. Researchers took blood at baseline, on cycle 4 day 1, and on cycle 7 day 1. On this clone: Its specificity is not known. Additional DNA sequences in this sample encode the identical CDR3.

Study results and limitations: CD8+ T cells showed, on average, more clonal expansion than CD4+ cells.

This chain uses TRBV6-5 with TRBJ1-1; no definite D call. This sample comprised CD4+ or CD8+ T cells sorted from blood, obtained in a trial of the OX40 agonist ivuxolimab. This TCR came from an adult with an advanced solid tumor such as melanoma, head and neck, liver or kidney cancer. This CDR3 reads CASSFTRGTEAFF. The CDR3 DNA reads TGTGCCAGCAGTTTTACCCGGGGCACTGAAGCTTTCTTT.